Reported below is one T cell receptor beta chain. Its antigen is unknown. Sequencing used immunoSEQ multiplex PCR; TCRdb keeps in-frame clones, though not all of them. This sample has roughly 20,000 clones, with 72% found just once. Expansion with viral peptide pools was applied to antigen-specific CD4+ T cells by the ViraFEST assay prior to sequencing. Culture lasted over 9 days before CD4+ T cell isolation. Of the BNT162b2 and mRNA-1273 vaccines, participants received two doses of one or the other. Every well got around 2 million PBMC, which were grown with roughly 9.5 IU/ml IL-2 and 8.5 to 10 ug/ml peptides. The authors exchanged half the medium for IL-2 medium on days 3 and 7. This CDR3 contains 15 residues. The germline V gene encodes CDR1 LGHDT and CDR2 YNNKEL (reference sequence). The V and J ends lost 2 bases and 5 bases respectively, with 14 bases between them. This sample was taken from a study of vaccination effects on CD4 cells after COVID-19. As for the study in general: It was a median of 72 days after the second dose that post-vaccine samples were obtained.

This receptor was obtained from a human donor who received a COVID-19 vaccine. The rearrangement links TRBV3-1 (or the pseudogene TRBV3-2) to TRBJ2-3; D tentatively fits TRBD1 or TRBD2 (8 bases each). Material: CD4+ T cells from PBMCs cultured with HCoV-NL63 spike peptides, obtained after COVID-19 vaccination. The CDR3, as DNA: TGTGCCAGCAGCCAAATTAGCGGGACAGGAGATACGCAGTATTTT. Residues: CASSQISGTGDTQYF.